A selection of T cell receptor beta chains follows, all from one sample in a study of T-cell reconstitution after alpha-beta-depleted transplantation in children. MiXCR, applied by TCRdb to the PCR reads, yields one record per CDR3 protein. Altogether roughly 180,000 distinct CDR3 sequences are present, 11% being singletons, with the ten largest covering over 10%. Source: PBMCs, taken before TCRalphabeta/CD19-depleted stem cell transplant. Source of these receptors: a boy aged 2 to 9 with acute myeloid leukemia, due to receive a stem cell transplant. Both conserved end residues are part of each CDR3. A D gene is named only where the DNA matches it firmly. Where a row states a size, it is once, few, many or the class of an expanded clone; other rows omit it.

V gene,D gene,J gene,clone size,CDR3 DNA,CDR3 protein
TRBV7-2,TRBD2,TRBJ2-3,.,TGTGCCAGCAGCTTAGGTCGCCGACTAGCTAGCACAGATACGCAGTATTTT,CASSLGRRLASTDTQYF
TRBV2,.,TRBJ1-1,many,TGTGCCAGCAGTGAAGCGCCCAGGATCGGCCCCGAAGCTTTCTTT,CASSEAPRIGPEAFF
TRBV6-1,TRBD2,TRBJ2-1,.,TGTGCCAGCCATTCGGTGGGGGGGATAAATGAGCAGTTCTTC,CASHSVGGINEQFF
TRBV5-6,.,TRBJ2-7,many,TGTGCCAGCAGCTTGAAAGGATACGAGCAGTACTTC,CASSLKGYEQYF
TRBV15,.,TRBJ1-2,many,TGTGCCACCAGCAGAGACAGGGGCTATGGCTACACCTTC,CATSRDRGYGYTF
TRBV7-2,TRBD1,TRBJ1-5,many,TGTGCCAGCAGCACCCGGACAGGGAGTCAGCCCCAGCATTTT,CASSTRTGSQPQHF
TRBV5-1,TRBD1,TRBJ1-2,many,TGCGCCAGCAGCCCGACTTGGACAGGGATTGGCTACACCTTC,CASSPTWTGIGYTF
TRBV9,TRBD2,TRBJ2-1,many,TGTGCCAGCAGCGATCTAGCGGGTCCCATTGAGCAGTTCTTC,CASSDLAGPIEQFF
TRBV5-5,.,TRBJ2-3,many,TGTGCCAGCAGCTTCGAAAGCACAGATACGCAGTATTTT,CASSFESTDTQYF
TRBV27,.,TRBJ2-1,many,TGTGCCAGCAGTTTAACCCTGGGGGAGCAGTTCTTC,CASSLTLGEQFF
TRBV4-2,.,TRBJ2-1,many,TGTGCCAGCAGCCAAGATTTACAGGGAAACAATGAGCAGTTCTTC,CASSQDLQGNNEQFF
TRBV20-1,.,TRBJ1-4,few,TGCAGCGCGAGGGGGACCGTGGGTCCTAATGAAAAACTGTTTTTT,CSARGTVGPNEKLFF
TRBV20-1,TRBD2,TRBJ2-7,many,TGCAGTGTTCCGGGACTAGCGGGAGGGCTCACCTACGAGCAGTACTTC,CSVPGLAGGLTYEQYF
TRBV11-2,.,TRBJ2-2,many,TGTGCCAGCAGCTTTGATTGGTCTGCCGGGGAGCTGTTTTTT,CASSFDWSAGELFF
TRBV7-2,.,TRBJ1-5,many,TGTGCCAGCAGCCGAAGAGGGGGGGATCTTCAGCCCCAGCATTTT,CASSRRGGDLQPQHF
TRBV21-1,.,TRBJ1-6,many,TGTGCCAGCAATAGTCGGGACCGTATCTCCTATAATTCACCCCTCCACTTT,CASNSRDRISYNSPLHF
TRBV6-5,.,TRBJ1-4,.,TGTGCCAGCAGTTACTCGTGGGCAGCCTCAACTAATGAAAAACTGTTTTTT,CASSYSWAASTNEKLFF
TRBV29-1,.,TRBJ1-1,few,TGCAGCGTTCTGGCGGACACTGAAGCTTTCTTT,CSVLADTEAFF
TRBV12-3/TRBV12-4,TRBD1,TRBJ1-5,many,TGTGCCAGCAGTCCACAGGGGGGTGGCAATCAGCCCCAGCATTTT,CASSPQGGGNQPQHF
TRBV7-9,TRBD1,TRBJ2-1,.,TGTGCCAGCAGCTCGAGGCGTGGGACAGGGGGCTACAATGAGCAGTTCTTC,CASSSRRGTGGYNEQFF
TRBV27,.,TRBJ2-1,many,TGTGCCAGCAGTCAGGGGAGCTCCTACAATGAGCAGTTCTTC,CASSQGSSYNEQFF
TRBV29-1,.,TRBJ2-4,many,TGCAGCGTTGAAGTCACCGACTGGCTAGCCAAAAACATTCAGTACTTC,CSVEVTDWLAKNIQYF
TRBV5-1,TRBD1,TRBJ2-1,many,TGCGCCAGCAGCGGGTTGGGTACAGGGGGCGTCTACAATGAGCAGTTCTTC,CASSGLGTGGVYNEQFF
TRBV12-3/TRBV12-4,.,TRBJ1-1,many,TGTGCCAGCAGTTTGTATCGAAGGGCCATGAACACTGAAGCTTTCTTT,CASSLYRRAMNTEAFF
TRBV6-1,.,TRBJ1-3,many,TGTGCCAGCAGACTCTCGGGGACTGGAAACACCATATATTTT,CASRLSGTGNTIYF
TRBV4-1,TRBD1,TRBJ1-6,many,TGCGCCAGCAGCCTAATAGAACAGGGGGCGGCTTCACCCCTCCACTTT,CASSLIEQGAASPLHF
TRBV20-1,.,TRBJ1-6,.,TGCAGTGCTAGGTTTTCCCTCTCGGATTCACCCCTCCACTTT,CSARFSLSDSPLHF
TRBV7-8,.,TRBJ2-3,many,TGTGCCAGCAGCTGGAGGACTACAGATACGCAGTATTTT,CASSWRTTDTQYF
TRBV9,TRBD2,TRBJ2-1,many,TGTGCCAGCAGCGAAACTAGCGGGGGACCCTCCTACAATGAGCAGTTCTTC,CASSETSGGPSYNEQFF
TRBV29-1,.,TRBJ2-7,.,TGCAGCGTTGCACTAGGTGTGTCGTCCGAGCAGTACTTC,CSVALGVSSEQYF
TRBV6-1,.,TRBJ1-5,many,TGTGCCAGCAGCACTAATAGCAATCAGCCCCAGCATTTT,CASSTNSNQPQHF
TRBV4-2,.,TRBJ2-1,many,TGTGCCAGCAGCCACCCTACCCCCGGGAGATACAATGAGCAGTTCTTC,CASSHPTPGRYNEQFF
TRBV27,TRBD2,TRBJ2-1,.,TGTGCCAGCAGTTGGGCGGGAGATGCCAGGAATGAGCAGTTCTTC,CASSWAGDARNEQFF
TRBV5-1,.,TRBJ2-3,many,TGCGCCAGCAGCTTGGGCTTAACGCAGTATTTT,CASSLGLTQYF
TRBV29-1,.,TRBJ2-5,many,TGCAGCGTTGAAGGCAGGGGGGATGTACAAGAGACCCAGTACTTC,CSVEGRGDVQETQYF
TRBV12-3/TRBV12-4,TRBD1,TRBJ2-1,many,TGTGCCAGCGGGAGAGGGGGCGCGTACAATGAGCAGTTCTTC,CASGRGGAYNEQFF
TRBV6-1,.,TRBJ1-2,many,TGTGCCAGCAGCCCTACTCGGACAGTAAACTATGGCTACACCTTC,CASSPTRTVNYGYTF
TRBV7-2,.,TRBJ2-2,.,TGTGCCAGCAGCTTAGCCCGAACAGGGAACACCGGGGAGCTGTTTTTT,CASSLARTGNTGELFF
TRBV29-1,.,TRBJ1-1,many,TGCAGCGCTTTGGGGGAGAGGACTGAAGCTTTCTTT,CSALGERTEAFF
TRBV11-1,.,TRBJ2-1,many,TGTGCCAGCAGCTTAGGGCTGGCAGGGGTGTTTACGGGTAATGAGCAGTTCTTC,CASSLGLAGVFTGNEQFF
TRBV3-1,.,TRBJ2-2,.,TGTGCCAGCAGCCCCCTGGCGACCGGGGAGCTGTTTTTT,CASSPLATGELFF